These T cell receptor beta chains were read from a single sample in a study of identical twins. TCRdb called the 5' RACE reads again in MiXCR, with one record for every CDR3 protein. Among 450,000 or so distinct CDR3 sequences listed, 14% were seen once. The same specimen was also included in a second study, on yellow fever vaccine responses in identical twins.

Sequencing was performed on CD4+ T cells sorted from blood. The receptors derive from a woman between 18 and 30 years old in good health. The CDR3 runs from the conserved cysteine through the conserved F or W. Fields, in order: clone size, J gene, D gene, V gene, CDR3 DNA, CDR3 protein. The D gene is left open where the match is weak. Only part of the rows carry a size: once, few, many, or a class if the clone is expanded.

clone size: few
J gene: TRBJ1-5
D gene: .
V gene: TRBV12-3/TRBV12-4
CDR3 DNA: TGTGCCAGCAGTAGAGGGACAACAAATCAGCCCCAGCATTTT
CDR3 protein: CASSRGTTNQPQHF

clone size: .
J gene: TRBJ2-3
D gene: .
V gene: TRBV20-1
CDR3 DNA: TGCAGTGCCCCGAGTCGTGGGAGGGGGCTGCCAGATACGCAGTATTTT
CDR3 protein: CSAPSRGRGLPDTQYF

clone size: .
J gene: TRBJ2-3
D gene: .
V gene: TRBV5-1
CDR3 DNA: TGCGCCAGCAGCTCCCAAGGGGTGGGGGCAGATACGCAGTATTTT
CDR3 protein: CASSSQGVGADTQYF

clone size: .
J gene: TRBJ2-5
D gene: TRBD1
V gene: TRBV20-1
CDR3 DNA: TGCAGTGCTATCGTCCCGGGACAGGTGGGAGAGACCCAGTACTTC
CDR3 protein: CSAIVPGQVGETQYF

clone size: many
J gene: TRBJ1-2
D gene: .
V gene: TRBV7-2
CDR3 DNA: TGTGCCAGCAGCGAGGTTCTTAACTATGGCTACACCTTC
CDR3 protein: CASSEVLNYGYTF

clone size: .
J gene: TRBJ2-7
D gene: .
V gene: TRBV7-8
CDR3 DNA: TGTGCCAGCAGCTTAGATGGGGGACTCTACGAGCAGTACTTC
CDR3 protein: CASSLDGGLYEQYF

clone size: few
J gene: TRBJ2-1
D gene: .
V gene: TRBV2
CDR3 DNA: TGTGCCAGCAGCTCCCGGGGGAATTACAATGAGCAGTTCTTC
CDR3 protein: CASSSRGNYNEQFF

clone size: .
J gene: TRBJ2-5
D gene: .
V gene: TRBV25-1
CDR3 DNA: TGTGCCAGCAGGGAGTCTCGGGGCAAAGGGACCCAGTACTTC
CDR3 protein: CASRESRGKGTQYF

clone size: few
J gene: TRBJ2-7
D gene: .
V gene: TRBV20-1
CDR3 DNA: TGCAGTGCCCGAGTCCTAGAGTACGAGCAGTACTTC
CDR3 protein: CSARVLEYEQYF

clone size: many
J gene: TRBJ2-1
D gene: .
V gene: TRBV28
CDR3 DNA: TGTGCCAGCCTGCGCAGCCTTTCCTACAATGAGCAGTTCTTC
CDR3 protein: CASLRSLSYNEQFF

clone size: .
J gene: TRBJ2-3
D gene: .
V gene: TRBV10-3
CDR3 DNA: TGTGCCACTCGGGCGGGAGATACGCAGTATTTT
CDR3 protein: CATRAGDTQYF

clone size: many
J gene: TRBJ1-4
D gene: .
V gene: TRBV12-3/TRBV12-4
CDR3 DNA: TGTGCCAGCAGTAAGACCCGGGCAGGCGAAAAACTGTTTTTT
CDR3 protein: CASSKTRAGEKLFF